The 12 T cell receptor beta chains below come from one sample, sequenced in a study of CD8+CD57+ T cells in acquired aplastic anemia. According to the study, genomic DNA was the template for TCR beta VDJ and CDR3 profiling. TCRdb itself ran the reads through MiXCR, one entry per CDR3 protein. The sample lists 200,000 or so distinct CDR3 sequences; 65% were seen once. All patients picked for sequencing had shown, by flow cytometry, an expansion of CD8+CD57+ cells. The sequenced sample consisted of sorted CD4+, CD8+, or CD8+CD57+ T cells (not recorded which) from PBMCs. These receptor sequences come from a human donor with aplastic anemia.

The chain links TRBV24-1 to TRBJ2-3; 7 nucleotides line up with TRBD1. Germline V gene sequence: CDR1 KGHDR, CDR2 SFDVKD. Losses at the gene ends were 5 bases for V and 2 bases for J; bases not matched to a gene: 9. This CDR3 has 16 amino acids. The DNA for the CDR3 is TGTGCCACCAGTGCAGCCGGGACAGTCTTCACAGATACGCAGTATTTT. This codes for CATSAAGTVFTDTQYF.

The V gene is TRBV7-8, the J gene TRBJ2-3; no definite D call. Trimming removed 2 bases from V and 2 bases from J, with 11 bases in between. CDR1 and CDR2 (germline): SGHVS, FQNEAQ. The CDR3 spans 15 residues. The DNA of the CDR3 is TGTGCCAGCAGCTTAACGCTCGTATCCACAGATACGCAGTATTTT. This codes for CASSLTLVSTDTQYF.

This clonotype was counted a few times. The chain carries TRBV20-1 and TRBJ2-1; 7 bases agree with TRBD1. V was clipped by 5 bases and J by 8 bases; unmatched bases: 12. There are 14 residues in the CDR3. Germline values: CDR1 DFQATT, CDR2 SNEGSKA (reference sequence). The CDR3 spells CSAGTDRSGHEQFF. DNA for the CDR3: TGCAGTGCTGGAACGGACAGGTCTGGTCATGAGCAGTTCTTC.

This clonotype was seen ten or more times. This chain connects TRBV15 to TRBJ1-1; 12 bases fit TRBD1. Germline V gene data show CDR1 as LNHNV and CDR2 as YYDKDF (reference sequence). V shed 2 bases and J 4 bases; nucleotides not matched to a gene: 11. The CDR3 loop spans 18 amino acids. This CDR3 is CATSRPFPGQGASTEAFF. In nucleotides, the CDR3 is TGTGCCACCAGCAGACCATTTCCGGGACAGGGGGCTAGCACTGAAGCTTTCTTT.

The J gene is TRBJ1-2, the V gene TRBV9, with 8 bases matching TRBD1. The CDR3 spans 15 residues. The J segment lost 4 bases and the V segment lost 4 bases, leaving 9 bases of the junction unmatched. Germline values: CDR1 SGDLS, CDR2 YYNGEE. Here the CDR3 reads CASSPRQGPAYGYTF. In DNA, the CDR3 is TGTGCCAGCAGCCCTCGACAGGGGCCCGCCTATGGCTACACCTTC.

The chain links TRBV12-5 to TRBJ2-1; TRBD1 agrees at 8 bases. Germline V CDR1 and CDR2: LGHNT, FRNRAP. The CDR3 runs 19 residues. The V gene end was trimmed by 7 bases and the J gene end by 2 bases; junction bases not matched to a gene: 19. In nucleotides, the CDR3 is TGTGCTAGTGCCCAGGTTGGAACAGACAGGGGATGGGCCTACAATGAGCAGTTCTTC. Its translation: CASAQVGTDRGWAYNEQFF. The variable domain in full, completed from reference TRBV12-5 and TRBJ2-1, reads DARVTQTPRHKVTEMGQEVTMRCQPILGHNTVFWYRQTMMQGLELLAYFRNRAPLDDSGMPKDRFSAEMPDATLATLKIQPSEPRDSAVYFCASAQVGTDRGWAYNEQFFGPGTRLTVL.

The CDR3 protein is CATGLAGAHEQYF. CDR3 nucleotide sequence: TGTGCCACCGGTCTAGCGGGAGCCCACGAGCAGTACTTC. The chain is built from TRBV24-1 and TRBJ2-7; 10 positions agree with TRBD2. The CDR3 spans 13 residues. V shed 9 bases, J shed 5 bases, and the junction held 6 bases outside the gene matches. Germline-derived CDR1 and CDR2 are KGHDR and SFDVKD.

This clonotype was found many times. The J gene is TRBJ1-5, the V gene TRBV20-1, with 7 nucleotides matching TRBD1. Germline loops: CDR1 DFQATT, CDR2 SNEGSKA (reference sequence). This CDR3 is built from 14 residues. Trimming at V came to 3 bases and at J to 3 bases, leaving 5 bases not matched to a gene. Written as DNA, the CDR3 is TGCAGTGCTAGCGAGGGGGCCTTCAATCAGCCCCAGCATTTT. Translation gives CSASEGAFNQPQHF.

This chain connects TRBV7-6 to TRBJ1-2, with D perhaps TRBD1 (6 bases). Between the trimmed V and J ends, which lost 5 bases and 8 bases, there was a span of 24 bases. Germline CDR1 SGHVS, CDR2 FNYEAQ. There are 16 residues in the CDR3. CDR3 sequence reads: CASSARYREPGRGYTF. In nucleotides, the CDR3 is TGTGCCAGCAGCGCACGATACAGGGAGCCAGGGCGGGGCTACACCTTC.

The table lists this clonotype with many counts. V usage is TRBV3-1 and J usage is TRBJ2-5; D uncertain. Germline V gene sequence: CDR1 LGHDT, CDR2 YNNKEL (reference sequence). Trimming pared 2 bases from V and 5 bases from J, leaving 18 bases between. CDR3 size: 16 residues. This CDR3 reads CASSQTNAYHSETQYF. CDR3 nucleotide sequence: TGTGCCAGCAGCCAAACCAACGCCTACCACAGTGAGACCCAGTACTTC.

The chain recombines TRBV19 with TRBJ2-4, with D perhaps TRBD1 (5 bases). Germline lookup yields CDR1 LNHDA and CDR2 SQIVND (reference sequence). CDR3 size: 15 residues. V shed 3 bases and J shed 0 bases, with 9 bases lying between them. CDR3 coding DNA: TGTGCCAGTAGTATGGCAGGGTCAGCCAAAAACATTCAGTACTTC. Protein sequence: CASSMAGSAKNIQYF.

The chain has TRBV20-1 and TRBJ2-7, with 8 nucleotides matching TRBD1. CDR1 is DFQATT, CDR2 SNEGSKA, per germline (reference sequence). V trimming: 6 bases; J trimming: 2 bases; junction bases outside the gene matches: 9. This CDR3 spans 14 amino acids. This CDR3 is CSALPGQEPYEQYF. The DNA of the CDR3 is TGCAGTGCCCTCCCGGGACAGGAACCCTACGAGCAGTACTTC.